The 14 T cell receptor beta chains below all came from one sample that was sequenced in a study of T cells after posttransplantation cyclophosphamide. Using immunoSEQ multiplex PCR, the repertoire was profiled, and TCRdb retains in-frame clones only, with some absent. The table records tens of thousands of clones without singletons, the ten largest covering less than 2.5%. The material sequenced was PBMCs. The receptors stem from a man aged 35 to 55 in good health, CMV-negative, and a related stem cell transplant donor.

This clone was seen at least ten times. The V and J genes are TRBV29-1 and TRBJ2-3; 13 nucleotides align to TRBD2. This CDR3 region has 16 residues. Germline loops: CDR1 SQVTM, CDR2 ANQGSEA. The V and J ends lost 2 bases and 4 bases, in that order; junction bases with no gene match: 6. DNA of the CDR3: TGCAGCGTTGAAAGGGGAGGACTAGCGGGAGCAGATACGCAGTATTTT. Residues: CSVERGGLAGADTQYF.

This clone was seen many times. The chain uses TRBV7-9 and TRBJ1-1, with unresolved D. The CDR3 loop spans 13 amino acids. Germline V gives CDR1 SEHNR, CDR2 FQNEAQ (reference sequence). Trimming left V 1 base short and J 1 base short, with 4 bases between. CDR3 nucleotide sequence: TGTGCCAGCAGCTTAGATCAGAACACTGAAGCTTTCTTT. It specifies CASSLDQNTEAFF.

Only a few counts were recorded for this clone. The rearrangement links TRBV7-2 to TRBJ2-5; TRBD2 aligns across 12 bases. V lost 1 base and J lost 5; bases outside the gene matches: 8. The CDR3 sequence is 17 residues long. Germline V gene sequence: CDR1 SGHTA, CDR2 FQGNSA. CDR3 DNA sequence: TGTGCCAGCAGCTTAGAAACTAGCGGGAGGATGTGGGAGACCCAGTACTTC. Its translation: CASSLETSGRMWETQYF.

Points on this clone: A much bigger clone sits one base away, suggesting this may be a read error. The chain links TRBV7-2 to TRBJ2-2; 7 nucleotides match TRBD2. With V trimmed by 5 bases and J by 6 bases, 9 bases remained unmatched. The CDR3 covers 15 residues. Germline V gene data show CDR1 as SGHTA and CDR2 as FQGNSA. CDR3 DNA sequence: TGTGCCAGCAGCAATCGACTAGCCGACTCCGGGGAGCTGTTTTTT. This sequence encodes CASSNRLADSGELFF.

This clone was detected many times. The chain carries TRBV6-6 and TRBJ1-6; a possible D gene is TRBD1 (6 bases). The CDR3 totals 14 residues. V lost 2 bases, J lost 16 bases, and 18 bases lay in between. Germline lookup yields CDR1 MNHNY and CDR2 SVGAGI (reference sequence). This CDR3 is CASSYPRTDSALHF. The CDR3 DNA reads TGTGCCAGCAGTTACCCTCGGACAGACTCTGCTCTCCACTTT.

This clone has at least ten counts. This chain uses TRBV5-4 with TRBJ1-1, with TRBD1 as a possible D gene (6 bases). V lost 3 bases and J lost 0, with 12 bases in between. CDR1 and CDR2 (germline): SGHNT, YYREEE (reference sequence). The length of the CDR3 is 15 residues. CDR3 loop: CASSSAGQLNTEAFF. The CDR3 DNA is TGTGCCAGCAGCTCCGCAGGACAGTTGAACACTGAAGCTTTCTTT.

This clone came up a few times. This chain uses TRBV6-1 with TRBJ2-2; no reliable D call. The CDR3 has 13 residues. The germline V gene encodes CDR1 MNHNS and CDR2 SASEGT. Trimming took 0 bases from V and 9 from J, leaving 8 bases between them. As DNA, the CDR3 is TGTGCCAGCAGTGAAGCCCCTTCCCGGGAGCTGTTTTTT. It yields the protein CASSEAPSRELFF.

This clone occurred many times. The CDR3 DNA reads as TGTGCCAGCAGCGACGGTTCAAGACTAGAAAATGAGCAGTTCTTC. Translating it yields CASSDGSRLENEQFF. The rearrangement links TRBV5-4 to TRBJ2-1, with D possibly matching TRBD2 (6 bases). The CDR3 has 15 residues. V was pared by 4 bases and J by 7 bases, with 18 bases between. Germline values: CDR1 SGHNT, CDR2 YYREEE (reference sequence).

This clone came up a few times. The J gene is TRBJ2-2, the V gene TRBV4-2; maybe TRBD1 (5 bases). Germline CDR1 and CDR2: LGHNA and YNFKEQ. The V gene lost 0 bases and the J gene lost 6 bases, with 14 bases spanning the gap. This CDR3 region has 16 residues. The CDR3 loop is CASSQDLVGVAGELFF. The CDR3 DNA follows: TGTGCCAGCAGCCAAGATCTTGTAGGGGTGGCCGGGGAGCTGTTTTTT.

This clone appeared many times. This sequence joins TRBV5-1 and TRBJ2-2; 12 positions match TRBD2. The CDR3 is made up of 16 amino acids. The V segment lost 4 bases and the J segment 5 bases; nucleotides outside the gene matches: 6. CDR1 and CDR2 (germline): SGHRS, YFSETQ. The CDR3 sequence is CASSVLAGGGTGELFF. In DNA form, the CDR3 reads TGCGCCAGCAGCGTACTAGCGGGGGGCGGAACCGGGGAGCTGTTTTTT.

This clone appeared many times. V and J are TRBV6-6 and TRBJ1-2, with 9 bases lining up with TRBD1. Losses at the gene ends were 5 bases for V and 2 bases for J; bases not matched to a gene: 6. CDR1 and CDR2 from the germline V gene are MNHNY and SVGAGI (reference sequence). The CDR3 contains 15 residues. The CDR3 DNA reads TGTGCCAGCAGTCGCACCGGGACAGGGAACTATGGCTACACCTTC. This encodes CASSRTGTGNYGYTF.

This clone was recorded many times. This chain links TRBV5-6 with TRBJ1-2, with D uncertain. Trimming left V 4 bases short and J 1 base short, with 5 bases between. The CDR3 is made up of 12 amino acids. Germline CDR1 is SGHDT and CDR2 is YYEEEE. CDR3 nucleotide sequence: TGTGCCAGCAGCATCAGTAACTATGGCTACACCTTC. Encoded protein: CASSISNYGYTF.

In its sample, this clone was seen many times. CDR3 DNA sequence: TGTGCTAGTGGTTTGGGGCAGGGAAGTGGCTACACCTTC. This gives the protein CASGLGQGSGYTF. The rearrangement links TRBV12-5 to TRBJ1-2, with D maybe TRBD1 (5 bases). This CDR3 has 13 amino acids. Germline-derived CDR1 and CDR2 are LGHNT and FRNRAP. The V end lost 1 base, the J end lost 7 bases, and 10 bases lay between the germline ends.

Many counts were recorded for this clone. As DNA, the CDR3 is TGCGCCAGCAGCCAAGACGACAGGGGAGGGTTCATTCAGTACTTC. This codes for CASSQDDRGGFIQYF. The chain combines TRBV4-1 with TRBJ2-4, with a weak D call TRBD1 (8 bases). The germline V and J ends were trimmed by 0 bases and 9 bases, with 15 bases remaining between them. Germline V gene sequence: CDR1 MGHRA, CDR2 YSYEKL. CDR3 size: 15 residues.